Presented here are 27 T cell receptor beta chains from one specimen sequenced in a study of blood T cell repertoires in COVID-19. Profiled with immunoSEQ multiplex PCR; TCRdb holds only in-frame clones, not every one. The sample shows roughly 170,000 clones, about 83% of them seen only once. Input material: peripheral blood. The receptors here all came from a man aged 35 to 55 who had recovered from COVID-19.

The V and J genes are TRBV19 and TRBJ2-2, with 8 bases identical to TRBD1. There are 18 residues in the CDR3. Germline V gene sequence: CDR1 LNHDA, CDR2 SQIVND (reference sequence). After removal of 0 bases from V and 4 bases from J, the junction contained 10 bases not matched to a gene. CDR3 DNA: TGTGCCAGTAGTATAGATATCAGCGCAGGGGGCGTCACCGGGGAGCTGTTTTTT. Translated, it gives CASSIDISAGGVTGELFF.

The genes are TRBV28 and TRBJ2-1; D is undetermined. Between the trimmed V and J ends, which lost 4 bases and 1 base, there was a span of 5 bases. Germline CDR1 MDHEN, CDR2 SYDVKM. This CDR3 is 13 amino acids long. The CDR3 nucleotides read TGTGCCAGCAGTTCACAGTCCTACAATGAGCAGTTCTTC. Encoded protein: CASSSQSYNEQFF.

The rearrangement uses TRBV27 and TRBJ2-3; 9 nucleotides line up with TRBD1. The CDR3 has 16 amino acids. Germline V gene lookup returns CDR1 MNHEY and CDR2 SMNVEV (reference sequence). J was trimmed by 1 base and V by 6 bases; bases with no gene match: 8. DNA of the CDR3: TGTGCCAGCAGCTCCTGGGACAGGGTCGGCACAGATACGCAGTATTTT. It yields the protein CASSSWDRVGTDTQYF.

The CDR3: CASSKGTGRSTEAFF. Here the CDR3 DNA reads TGTGCCAGCAGCAAGGGGACAGGGCGGAGCACTGAAGCTTTCTTT. V is TRBV6-5 and J is TRBJ1-1; TRBD1 matches at 9 bases. With V trimmed by 6 bases and J by 4 bases, 9 bases remained unmatched. Germline CDR1 MNHEY, CDR2 SVGAGI. This CDR3 is built from 15 residues.

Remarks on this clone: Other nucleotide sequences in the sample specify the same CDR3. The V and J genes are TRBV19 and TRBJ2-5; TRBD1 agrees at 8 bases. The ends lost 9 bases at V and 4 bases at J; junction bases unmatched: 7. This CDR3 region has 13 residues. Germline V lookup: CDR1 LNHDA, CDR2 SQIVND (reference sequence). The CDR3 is CASQDRVVETQYF. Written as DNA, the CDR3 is TGTGCCAGCCAGGACAGGGTGGTAGAGACCCAGTACTTC.

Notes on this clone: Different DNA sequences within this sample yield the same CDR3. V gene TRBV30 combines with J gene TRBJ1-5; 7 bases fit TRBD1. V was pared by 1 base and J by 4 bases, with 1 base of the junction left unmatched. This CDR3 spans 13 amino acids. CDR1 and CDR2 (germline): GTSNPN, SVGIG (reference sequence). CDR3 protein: CAWSGQGNQPQHF. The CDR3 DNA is TGTGCCTGGAGTGGACAGGGAAATCAGCCCCAGCATTTT.

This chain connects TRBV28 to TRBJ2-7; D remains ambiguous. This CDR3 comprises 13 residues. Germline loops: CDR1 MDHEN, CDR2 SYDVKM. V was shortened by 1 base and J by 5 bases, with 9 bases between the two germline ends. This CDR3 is CASSLSSGDEQYF. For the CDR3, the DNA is TGTGCCAGCAGTTTATCTAGTGGTGACGAGCAGTACTTC.

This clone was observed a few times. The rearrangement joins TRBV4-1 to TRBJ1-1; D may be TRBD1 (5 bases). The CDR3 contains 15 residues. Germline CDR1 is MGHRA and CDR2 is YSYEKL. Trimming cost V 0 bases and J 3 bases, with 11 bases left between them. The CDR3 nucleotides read TGCGCCAGCAGCCAAGATCGGGGGGGGGACACTGAAGCTTTCTTT. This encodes CASSQDRGGDTEAFF.

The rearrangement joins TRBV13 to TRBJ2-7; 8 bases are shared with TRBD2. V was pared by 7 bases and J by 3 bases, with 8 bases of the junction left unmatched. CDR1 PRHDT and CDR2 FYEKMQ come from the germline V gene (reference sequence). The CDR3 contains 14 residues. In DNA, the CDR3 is TGTGCCAGCACCCCGGGAGGGAGCCGCTACGAGCAGTACTTC. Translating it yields CASTPGGSRYEQYF. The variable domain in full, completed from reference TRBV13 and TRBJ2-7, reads AAGVIQSPRHLIKEKRETATLKCYPIPRHDTVYWYQQGPGQDPQFLISFYEKMQSDKGSIPDRFSAQQFSDYHSELNMSSLELGDSALYFCASTPGGSRYEQYFGPGTRLTVT.

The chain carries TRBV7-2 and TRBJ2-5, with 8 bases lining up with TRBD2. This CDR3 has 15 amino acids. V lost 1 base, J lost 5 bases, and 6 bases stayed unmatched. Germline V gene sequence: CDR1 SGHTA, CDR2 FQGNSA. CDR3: CASSLVRGGRETQYF. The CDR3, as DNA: TGTGCCAGCAGCTTAGTACGGGGGGGGCGTGAGACCCAGTACTTC. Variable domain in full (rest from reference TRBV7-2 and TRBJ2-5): GAGVSQSPSNKVTEKGKDVELRCDPISGHTALYWYRQSLGQGLEFLIYFQGNSAPDKSGLPSDRFSAERTGGSVSTLTIQRTQQEDSAVYLCASSLVRGGRETQYFGPGTRLLVL.

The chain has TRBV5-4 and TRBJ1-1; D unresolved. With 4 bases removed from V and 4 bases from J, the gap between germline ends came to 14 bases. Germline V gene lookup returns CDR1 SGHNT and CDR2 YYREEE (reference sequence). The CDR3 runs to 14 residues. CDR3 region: CASSRISEATEAFF. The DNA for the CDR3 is TGTGCCAGCAGCCGTATTAGTGAGGCCACTGAAGCTTTCTTT. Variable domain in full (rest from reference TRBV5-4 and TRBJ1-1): ETGVTQSPTHLIKTRGQQVTLRCSSQSGHNTVSWYQQALGQGPQFIFQYYREEENGRGNFPPRFSGLQFPNYSSELNVNALELDDSALYLCASSRISEATEAFFGQGTRLTVV.

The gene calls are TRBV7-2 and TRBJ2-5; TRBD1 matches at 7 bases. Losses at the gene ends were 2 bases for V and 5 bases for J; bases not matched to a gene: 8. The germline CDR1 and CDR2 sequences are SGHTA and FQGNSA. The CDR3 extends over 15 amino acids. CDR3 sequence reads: CASSLSQGQRETQYF. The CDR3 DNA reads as TGTGCCAGCAGCTTATCACAGGGGCAAAGGGAGACCCAGTACTTC.

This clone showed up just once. The CDR3 loop is CASAPAGGLVEQFF. DNA for the CDR3: TGTGCCAGCGCCCCGGCGGGAGGGTTAGTTGAGCAGTTCTTC. The chain combines TRBV28 with TRBJ2-1, with 9 nucleotides matching TRBD2. Germline V CDR1 and CDR2: MDHEN, SYDVKM. Trimming took 8 bases from V and 9 from J; bases not matched to a gene: 11. The CDR3 has 14 residues.

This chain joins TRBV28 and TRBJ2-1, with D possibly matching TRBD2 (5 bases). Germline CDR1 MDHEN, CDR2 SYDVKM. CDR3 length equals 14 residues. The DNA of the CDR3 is TGTGCAGCGGCAAGGGATCCTCTCTACAATGAGCAGTTCTTC. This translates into CAAARDPLYNEQFF. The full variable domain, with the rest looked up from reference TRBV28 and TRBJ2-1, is DVKVTQSSRYLVKRTGEKVFLECVQDMDHENMFWYRQDPGLGLRLIYFSYDVKMKEKGDIPEGYSVSREKKERFSLILESASTNQTSMYLCAAARDPLYNEQFFGPGTRLTVL.

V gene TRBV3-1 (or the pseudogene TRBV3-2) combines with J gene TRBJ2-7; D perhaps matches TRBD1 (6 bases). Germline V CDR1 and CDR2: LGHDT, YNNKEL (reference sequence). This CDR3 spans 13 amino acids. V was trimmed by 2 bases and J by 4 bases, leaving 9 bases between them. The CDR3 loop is CASSQRTVYEQYF. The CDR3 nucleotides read TGTGCCAGCAGCCAAAGGACAGTGTACGAGCAGTACTTC.

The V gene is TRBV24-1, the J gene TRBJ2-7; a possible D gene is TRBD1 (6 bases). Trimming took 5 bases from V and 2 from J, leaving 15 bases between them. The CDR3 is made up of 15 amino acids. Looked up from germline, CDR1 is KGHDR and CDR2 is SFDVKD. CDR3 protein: CATSVGRGTTYEQYF. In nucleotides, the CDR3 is TGTGCCACCAGTGTGGGTAGGGGGACCACCTACGAGCAGTACTTC.

The CDR3: CASSFRGGLAGDEQFF. In DNA, the CDR3 is TGTGCCAGCAGCTTCCGCGGGGGACTAGCGGGGGATGAGCAGTTCTTC. The gene calls are TRBV7-2 and TRBJ2-1, with 14 bases aligning to TRBD2. Losses at the gene ends were 3 bases for V and 8 bases for J; bases not matched to a gene: 6. The CDR3 sequence is 16 residues long. Germline CDR1 reads SGHTA; CDR2 reads FQGNSA.

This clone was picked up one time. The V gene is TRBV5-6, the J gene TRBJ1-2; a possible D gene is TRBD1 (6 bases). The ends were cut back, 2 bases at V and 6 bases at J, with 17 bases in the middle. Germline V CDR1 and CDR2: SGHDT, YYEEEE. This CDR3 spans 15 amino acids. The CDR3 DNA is TGTGCCAGCAGCTTTCAGGGCAGGGGTGCCAATGGCTACACCTTC. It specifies CASSFQGRGANGYTF. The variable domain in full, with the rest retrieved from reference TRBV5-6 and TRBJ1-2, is DAGVTQSPTHLIKTRGQQVTLRCSPKSGHDTVSWYQQALGQGPQFIFQYYEEEERQRGNFPDRFSGHQFPNYSSELNVNALLLGDSALYLCASSFQGRGANGYTFGSGTRLTVV.

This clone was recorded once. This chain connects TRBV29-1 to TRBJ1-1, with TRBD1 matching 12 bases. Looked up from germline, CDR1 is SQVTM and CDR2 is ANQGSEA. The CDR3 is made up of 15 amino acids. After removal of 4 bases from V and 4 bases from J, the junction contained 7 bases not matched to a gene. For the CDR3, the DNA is TGCAGCGTTGCTGGGACAGGGGGCGGGGGCACTGAAGCTTTCTTT. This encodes CSVAGTGGGGTEAFF.

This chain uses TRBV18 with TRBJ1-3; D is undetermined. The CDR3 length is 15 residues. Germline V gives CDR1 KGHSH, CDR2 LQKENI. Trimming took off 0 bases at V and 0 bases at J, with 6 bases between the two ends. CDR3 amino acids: CASSPPPISGNTIYF. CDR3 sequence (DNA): TGTGCCAGCTCACCACCTCCCATCTCTGGAAACACCATATATTTT.

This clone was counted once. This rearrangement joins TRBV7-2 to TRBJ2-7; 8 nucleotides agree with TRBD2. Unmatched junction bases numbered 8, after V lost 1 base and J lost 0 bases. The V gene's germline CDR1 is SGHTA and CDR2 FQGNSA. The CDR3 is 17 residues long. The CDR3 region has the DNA TGTGCCAGCAGCTTAGGTGGGGGACTAGACAGCTCCTACGAGCAGTACTTC. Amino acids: CASSLGGGLDSSYEQYF.

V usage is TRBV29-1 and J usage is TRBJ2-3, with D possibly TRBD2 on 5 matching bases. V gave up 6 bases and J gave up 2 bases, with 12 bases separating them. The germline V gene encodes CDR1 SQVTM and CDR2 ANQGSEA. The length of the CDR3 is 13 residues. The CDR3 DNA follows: TGCAGCGTCCGGGCCGGGAACACAGATACGCAGTATTTT. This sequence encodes CSVRAGNTDTQYF.

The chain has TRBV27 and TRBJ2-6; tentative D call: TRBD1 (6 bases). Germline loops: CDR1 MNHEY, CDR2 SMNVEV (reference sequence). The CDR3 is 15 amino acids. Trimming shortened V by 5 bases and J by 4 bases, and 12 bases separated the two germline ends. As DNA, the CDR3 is TGTGCCAGCAGTCTACAGGGAGCGGGGGCCAACGTCCTGACTTTC. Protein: CASSLQGAGANVLTF.

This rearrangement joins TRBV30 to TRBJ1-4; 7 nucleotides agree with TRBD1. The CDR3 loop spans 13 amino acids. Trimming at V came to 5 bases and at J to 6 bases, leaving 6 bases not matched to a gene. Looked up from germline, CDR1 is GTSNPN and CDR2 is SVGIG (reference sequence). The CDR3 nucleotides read TGTGCCTGGCAGGGGGGTCGTGATGAAAAACTGTTTTTT. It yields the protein CAWQGGRDEKLFF.

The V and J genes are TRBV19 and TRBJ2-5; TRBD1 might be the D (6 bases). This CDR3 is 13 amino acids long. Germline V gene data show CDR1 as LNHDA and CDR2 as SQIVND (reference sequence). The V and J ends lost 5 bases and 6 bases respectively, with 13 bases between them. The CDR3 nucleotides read TGTGCCAGTAGTCCAGAGGGGGTGAAGACCCAGTACTTC. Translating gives CASSPEGVKTQYF.

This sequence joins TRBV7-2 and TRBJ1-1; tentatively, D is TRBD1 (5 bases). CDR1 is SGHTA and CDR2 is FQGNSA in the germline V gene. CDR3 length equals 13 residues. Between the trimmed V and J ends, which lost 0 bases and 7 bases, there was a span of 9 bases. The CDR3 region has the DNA TGTGCCAGCAGCTTAGCTACAGGATATGAAGCTTTCTTT. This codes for CASSLATGYEAFF.

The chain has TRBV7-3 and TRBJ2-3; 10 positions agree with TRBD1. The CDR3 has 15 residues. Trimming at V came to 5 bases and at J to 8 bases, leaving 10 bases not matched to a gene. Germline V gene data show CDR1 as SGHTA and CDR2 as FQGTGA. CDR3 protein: CASSPGTGEAVTQYF. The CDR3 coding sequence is TGTGCCAGCAGCCCAGGGACAGGGGAAGCAGTTACGCAGTATTTT.